This paragraph reports one T cell receptor (beta chain). A junction end diverges from the germline sequence, so it may reflect a read error. The data belong to a study of HIV-infected patients and healthy controls. Alpha and beta constant-region primers primed reverse transcription of about 500 ng RNA. Using multiplexing indices, alpha and beta chain libraries were generated apart by chain-specific third strand synthesis. Each CDR3 protein is one row after TCRdb ran MiXCR on the 5' RACE reads. This table holds around 19,000 distinct CDR3 sequences, roughly 8.2% found once. Whole blood was used without fractionation, so all unsorted peripheral T cells were included. This CDR3 comprises 15 residues. CDR1 and CDR2 from the germline V gene are SEHNR and FQNEAQ (reference sequence).

The J gene is TRBJ2-1, the V gene TRBV7-9; 11 bases agree with TRBD2. Sequenced input: blood. This receptor was identified in an adult in good health. The CDR3 region has the DNA TGTGCCAGCAGCTTATTTGGGGTAGCGGGAGGGCCGCTAATCTTC. This gives the protein CASSLFGVAGGPLIF.